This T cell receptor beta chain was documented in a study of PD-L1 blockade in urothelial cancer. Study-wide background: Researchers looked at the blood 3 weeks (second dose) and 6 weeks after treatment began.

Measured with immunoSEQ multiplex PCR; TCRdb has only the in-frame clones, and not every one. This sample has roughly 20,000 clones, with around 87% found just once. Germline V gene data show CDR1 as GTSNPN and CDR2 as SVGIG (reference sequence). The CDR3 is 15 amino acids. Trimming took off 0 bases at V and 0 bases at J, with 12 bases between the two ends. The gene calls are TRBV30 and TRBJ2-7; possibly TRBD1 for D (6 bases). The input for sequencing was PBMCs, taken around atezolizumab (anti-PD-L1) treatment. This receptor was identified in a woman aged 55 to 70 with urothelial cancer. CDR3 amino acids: CAWSVPTGVSYEQYF. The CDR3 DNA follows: TGTGCCTGGAGTGTCCCGACAGGCGTCTCCTACGAGCAGTACTTC.